This TCR beta chain was observed in a study of blood T cell repertoires in COVID-19. Libraries were prepared by immunoSEQ multiplex PCR; TCRdb keeps only in-frame clonotypes and omits some of them. The top ten clones hold about 1% of a sample with approximately 300,000 clones, 85% to 90% of them seen once. The source is a middle-aged woman with COVID-19, enrolled during active disease. Input material: peripheral blood.

DNA of the CDR3: TGTGCCAGTAGTACCGGACAGGGCCCAACCGACCCGAACACCGGGGAGCTGTTTTTT. This encodes CASSTGQGPTDPNTGELFF. V and J are TRBV19 and TRBJ2-2; 8 nucleotides agree with TRBD1. The CDR3 covers 19 residues. The V and J ends lost 4 bases and 0 bases, in that order; junction bases with no gene match: 13. The germline gives CDR1 LNHDA, CDR2 SQIVND (reference sequence).